These 30 T cell receptor beta chains originate from one sample sequenced in a study of T cells after yellow fever vaccination. TCRdb ran MiXCR on the 5' RACE reads and lists one entry per CDR3 protein. The sample holds approximately 580,000 distinct CDR3 sequences, about 15% seen once. Source: PBMCs, taken 5 days after the first yellow fever vaccination. These receptors all stem from a man aged 18 to 29 who received the YFV17D yellow fever vaccine.

The genes are TRBV4-2 and TRBJ2-2; either TRBD1 or TRBD2 may supply D (6 bases each). Trimming shortened V by 0 bases and J by 0 bases, and 11 bases separated the two germline ends. The CDR3 runs 17 residues. The germline V gene encodes CDR1 LGHNA and CDR2 YNFKEQ. CDR3 sequence: CASSQEGGLANTGELFF. CDR3 coding DNA: TGTGCCAGCAGCCAAGAAGGGGGGCTAGCGAACACCGGGGAGCTGTTTTTT.

This clonotype was seen more than once but under ten times. The genes are TRBV7-6 and TRBJ2-7; the match to TRBD2 covers 8 bases. This CDR3 has 15 amino acids. With 4 bases clipped from V and 6 bases from J, the junction kept 11 bases outside the gene matches. CDR1 SGHVS and CDR2 FNYEAQ come from the germline V gene. CDR3 in DNA: TGTGCCAGCAGCTCGGGGGGGCGAGCTCGGGGCGAGCAGTACTTC. Protein sequence: CASSSGGRARGEQYF.

This clonotype has just a few counts. The chain joins TRBV18 to TRBJ2-7, with 8 bases aligning to TRBD1. J gave up 4 bases and V 2 bases, and 7 bases lay outside the gene matches. The CDR3 loop spans 15 amino acids. Germline V CDR1 and CDR2: KGHSH, LQKENI. CDR3 in amino acids: CASSPATGASYEQYF. CDR3 nucleotides: TGTGCCAGCTCACCAGCGACAGGGGCCAGTTACGAGCAGTACTTC.

The CDR3 sequence is CASGVRGSTDTQYF. The CDR3 coding sequence is TGTGCCAGCGGGGTCCGGGGAAGCACAGATACGCAGTATTTT. The chain uses TRBV6-1 and TRBJ2-3; possibly TRBD2 for D (5 bases). V was cut by 8 bases and J by 0 bases, with 12 bases left in between. The CDR3 is 14 residues long. Germline values: CDR1 MNHNS, CDR2 SASEGT.

V gene TRBV10-3 combines with J gene TRBJ2-3, with 14 bases that match TRBD2. From germline, CDR1 is ENHRY and CDR2 SYGVKD. This CDR3 is built from 16 residues. With 9 bases clipped from V and 3 bases from J, the junction kept 8 bases outside the gene matches. In nucleotides, the CDR3 is TGTGCCATTAGATACGGGACTAGCGGGGGAACAGATACGCAGTATTTT. This gives the protein CAIRYGTSGGTDTQYF.

The chain recombines TRBV6-5 with TRBJ2-2, with D hard to call. Trimming left V 5 bases short and J 5 bases short, with 6 bases between. The V gene's germline CDR1 is MNHEY and CDR2 SVGAGI. This CDR3 is 12 amino acids long. The CDR3 region is CASSRPTGELFF. The CDR3 nucleotides read TGTGCCAGCAGTCGTCCAACCGGGGAGCTGTTTTTT.

This clonotype was detected a few times. The chain uses TRBV7-9 and TRBJ1-2; D not certain. Looked up from germline, CDR1 is SEHNR and CDR2 is FQNEAQ (reference sequence). CDR3 length: 17 residues. Trimming cost V 4 bases and J 4 bases, with 22 bases left between them. The CDR3 nucleotides read TGTGCCAGCAGCTCAACCGGACCGTCGACTTGGGGCTATGGCTACACCTTC. Translation: CASSSTGPSTWGYGYTF. The full variable domain, its missing parts supplied by reference TRBV7-9 and TRBJ1-2, is DTGVSQNPRHKITKRGQNVTFRCDPISEHNRLYWYRQTLGQGPEFLTYFQNEAQLEKSRLLSDRFSAERPKGSFSTLEIQRTEQGDSAMYLCASSSTGPSTWGYGYTFGSGTRLTVV.

The rearrangement uses TRBV5-1 and TRBJ2-1, with D maybe TRBD2 (5 bases). V dropped 0 bases and J dropped 2 bases, with 12 bases sitting between them. The CDR3 contains 16 residues. Looked up from germline, CDR1 is SGHRS and CDR2 is YFSETQ. CDR3 nucleotide sequence: TGCGCCAGCAGCTTGGCCGAGGGTAGCCCCTACAATGAGCAGTTCTTC. Residues: CASSLAEGSPYNEQFF.

The J gene is TRBJ2-3, the V gene TRBV25-1, with TRBD2 matching 7 bases. The CDR3 extends over 14 amino acids. The junction had 2 bases not matched to a gene; V was cut back by 2 bases and J by 3 bases. CDR1 is MGHDK, CDR2 SYGVNS, per germline. Written as DNA, the CDR3 is TGTGCCAGCAGTGAAGGGAGGGAAACAGATACGCAGTATTTT. It encodes CASSEGRETDTQYF.

This clonotype was counted ten times or more. The chain uses TRBV7-7 and TRBJ2-1, with TRBD2 matching over 13 bases. Per the germline V gene, CDR1 is SSHAT and CDR2 is FNYEAQ (reference sequence). J gave up 7 bases and V 5 bases, and 8 bases lay outside the gene matches. The CDR3 is 16 residues long. CDR3 region: CASSAVLAGGPNEQFF. CDR3 DNA: TGTGCCAGCAGCGCGGTACTAGCGGGGGGGCCGAATGAGCAGTTCTTC.

The chain carries TRBV7-9 and TRBJ2-7, with D perhaps being TRBD1 or TRBD2 (5 bases each). CDR1 and CDR2 (germline): SEHNR, FQNEAQ (reference sequence). The CDR3 contains 15 residues. The V end was cut by 1 base, the J end by 5 bases, with 15 bases between. The CDR3 DNA sequence: TGTGCCAGCAGCTTAGTAGGGACGCCTTTCGACGAGCAGTACTTC. Translating it yields CASSLVGTPFDEQYF.

The chain combines TRBV4-1 with TRBJ2-3; weak D call: TRBD2 (6 bases). CDR3 length: 17 residues. With 0 bases removed from V and 4 bases from J, the gap between germline ends came to 17 bases. The germline CDR1 and CDR2 sequences are MGHRA and YSYEKL. CDR3 DNA: TGCGCCAGCAGCCAAGATTTGCGGGACCTCAGGGCAGATACGCAGTATTTT. Translated, it gives CASSQDLRDLRADTQYF.

This clonotype was recorded a few times. The chain carries TRBV6-1 and TRBJ2-3, with TRBD2 matching 10 bases. This CDR3 spans 16 amino acids. CDR1 and CDR2 (germline): MNHNS, SASEGT. Trimming at V came to 5 bases and at J to 2 bases, leaving 7 bases not matched to a gene. CDR3: CASSLLAGDFTDTQYF. Here the CDR3 DNA reads TGTGCCAGCAGTCTCCTAGCGGGGGACTTCACAGATACGCAGTATTTT.

This clonotype was detected a few times. This chain uses TRBV29-1 with TRBJ1-2; no reliable D call. The CDR3 covers 13 residues. Germline CDR1 and CDR2: SQVTM and ANQGSEA. Deletions cut 3 bases from V and 2 bases from J, with 10 bases between. The DNA for the CDR3 is TGCAGCGTTGAGAATAGGCTCAACTATGGCTACACCTTC. The encoded protein is CSVENRLNYGYTF.

The rearrangement joins TRBV7-2 to TRBJ1-5, with D unclear. CDR3 length equals 14 residues. Germline V lookup: CDR1 SGHTA, CDR2 FQGNSA. V was pared by 2 bases and J by 1 base, with 6 bases between. CDR3 sequence: CASSLLGSNQPQHF. The CDR3 region has the DNA TGTGCCAGCAGCTTATTAGGGAGCAATCAGCCCCAGCATTTT.

V usage is TRBV4-1 and J usage is TRBJ2-1; 8 positions agree with TRBD1. This CDR3 has 15 residues. V dropped 5 bases and J dropped 9; count of bases not matched to a gene: 12. CDR1 and CDR2 from the germline V gene are MGHRA and YSYEKL. The CDR3 is CASSGTGSPQGEQFF. CDR3 in DNA: TGCGCCAGCAGCGGGACAGGTAGCCCACAGGGTGAGCAGTTCTTC.

The rearrangement joins TRBV23-1 to TRBJ2-2; D gene uncertain. TRBV23-1 is an ORF for which the function is uncertain. V lost 6 bases and J lost 0, with 11 bases in between. The CDR3 extends over 15 amino acids. This chain's CDR3 is CASSQTKANTGELFF. The CDR3 nucleotides read TGCGCCAGCAGCCAAACAAAAGCGAACACCGGGGAGCTGTTTTTT.

The chain employs TRBV10-1 and TRBJ2-3; 11 bases match TRBD2. Germline lookup yields CDR1 WNHNN and CDR2 SYGVQD (reference sequence). The CDR3 loop spans 16 amino acids. J lost 4 bases, V lost 3 bases, and 6 bases had no gene match. The CDR3 loop reads CASSERLAGSADTQYF. The CDR3 DNA reads as TGCGCCAGCAGTGAACGACTAGCGGGGAGTGCAGATACGCAGTATTTT.

This clonotype was recorded a few times. The chain has TRBV7-9 and TRBJ2-1, with D maybe TRBD1 (5 bases). CDR1 is SEHNR and CDR2 is FQNEAQ in the germline V gene (reference sequence). CDR3 length: 15 residues. V gave up 3 bases and J gave up 8 bases, with 17 bases separating them. The CDR3 bases are TGTGCCAGCAGCTTGGGGCTACCGAACTTGGATGAGCAGTTCTTC. It translates to CASSLGLPNLDEQFF. Drawing the rest from reference TRBV7-9 and TRBJ2-1, the complete variable domain is DTGVSQNPRHKITKRGQNVTFRCDPISEHNRLYWYRQTLGQGPEFLTYFQNEAQLEKSRLLSDRFSAERPKGSFSTLEIQRTEQGDSAMYLCASSLGLPNLDEQFFGPGTRLTVL.

The genes are TRBV6-5 and TRBJ1-2; 8 positions match TRBD1. The CDR3 sequence is 16 residues long. Germline CDR1 is MNHEY and CDR2 is SVGAGI. Trimming cost V 0 bases and J 5 bases; bases outside gene matches: 8. This CDR3 is CASSYSSSRGLYGYTF. In DNA, the CDR3 is TGTGCCAGCAGTTACTCGAGCAGCAGGGGGCTTTATGGCTACACCTTC.

This chain links TRBV15 with TRBJ1-1; 10 bases are a match to TRBD1. CDR3 length: 16 residues. Trimming removed 2 bases from V and 6 bases from J; junction bases left unmatched: 9. The germline gives CDR1 LNHNV, CDR2 YYDKDF (reference sequence). The CDR3 DNA reads as TGTGCCACCAGCAGATCCCGTGGACAGGGGGTTTCTGAAGCTTTCTTT. Translated: CATSRSRGQGVSEAFF.

This clonotype was detected ten times or more. The chain combines TRBV7-9 with TRBJ1-5; D call uncertain. V lost 1 base and J 5 bases, leaving 9 bases between the germline ends. CDR3 length: 14 residues. Germline CDR1 is SEHNR and CDR2 is FQNEAQ (reference sequence). CDR3: CASSLGQDHQPQHF. The CDR3 coding sequence is TGTGCCAGCAGCTTAGGGCAGGACCATCAGCCCCAGCATTTT.

This clonotype was found once. The chain carries TRBV9 and TRBJ2-5; TRBD1 is a possible D gene (8 bases). This CDR3 spans 18 amino acids. V was cut by 0 bases and J by 1 base, with 19 bases left in between. Germline CDR1 reads SGDLS; CDR2 reads YYNGEE. DNA of the CDR3: TGTGCCAGCAGCGTAGTGGCAGGGGGCGGGGGAGTCCAAGAGACCCAGTACTTC. Its translation is CASSVVAGGGGVQETQYF. The full variable domain, its missing parts supplied by reference TRBV9 and TRBJ2-5, is DSGVTQTPKHLITATGQRVTLRCSPRSGDLSVYWYQQSLDQGLQFLIQYYNGEERAKGNILERFSAQQFPDLHSELNLSSLELGDSALYFCASSVVAGGGGVQETQYFGPGTRLLVL.

The J gene is TRBJ1-5, the V gene TRBV6-5, with D possibly being TRBD1 (6 bases). This CDR3 has 14 residues. Germline V gene lookup returns CDR1 MNHEY and CDR2 SVGAGI. Between the trimmed V and J ends, which lost 5 bases and 7 bases, there was a span of 15 bases. CDR3 amino acids: CASSTNRAGQPQHF. DNA for the CDR3: TGTGCCAGCAGTACGAACAGGGCCGGACAGCCCCAGCATTTT.

In its sample, this clonotype was seen many times. The chain is built from TRBV5-1 and TRBJ2-1; 12 bases match TRBD2. V trimming: 3 bases; J trimming: 8 bases; junction bases outside the gene matches: 6. CDR3 length: 15 residues. Germline V lookup: CDR1 SGHRS, CDR2 YFSETQ. The CDR3 DNA reads as TGCGCCAGCAGCTGGCTGACTAGCGGGGGCGATGAGCAGTTCTTC. Its translation: CASSWLTSGGDEQFF.

The genes are TRBV5-6 and TRBJ2-2; either TRBD1 or TRBD2 may fit D (5 bases each). Germline CDR1 SGHDT, CDR2 YYEEEE. Trimming took off 4 bases at V and 0 bases at J, with 10 bases between the two ends. The CDR3 totals 15 residues. CDR3 nucleotides: TGTGCCAGCAGCGGGGACGACTCGAACACCGGGGAGCTGTTTTTT. Protein: CASSGDDSNTGELFF.

The chain couples TRBV5-1 to TRBJ2-5, with 8 bases fitting TRBD1. Germline trimming cut 6 bases from V and 4 bases from J; bases unmatched to any gene: 11. Germline V gene data show CDR1 as SGHRS and CDR2 as YFSETQ. The CDR3 sequence is 15 residues long. The CDR3 DNA sequence: TGCGCCAGCACCGACATTCGGACAGGGCGAGAGACCCAGTACTTC. The encoded protein is CASTDIRTGRETQYF.

V gene TRBV20-1 combines with J gene TRBJ1-5; 8 bases fit TRBD1. The CDR3 totals 16 residues. The ends lost 3 bases at V and 6 bases at J; junction bases unmatched: 13. CDR1 and CDR2 from the germline V gene are DFQATT and SNEGSKA (reference sequence). This CDR3 is CSASTGTGYLIQPQHF. In DNA, the CDR3 is TGCAGTGCTAGCACCGGGACAGGTTATCTTATTCAGCCCCAGCATTTT.

This clonotype was seen a few times. The V call is TRBV12-3 or TRBV12-4, the J call TRBJ1-1, with 7 bases aligning to TRBD1. CDR3 length: 16 residues. V shed 7 bases, J shed 1 base, and the junction held 12 bases outside the gene matches. The DNA of the CDR3 is TGTGCCAGCACCATTTGGGGGACAGCTAGGAACACTGAAGCTTTCTTT. Translated: CASTIWGTARNTEAFF.

This clonotype was seen more than once but under ten times. This chain links TRBV20-1 with TRBJ2-4; the D gene is possibly TRBD2 (7 bases). This CDR3 has 16 residues. The V and J ends lost 2 bases and 7 bases respectively, with 21 bases between them. Germline values: CDR1 DFQATT, CDR2 SNEGSKA (reference sequence). The DNA of the CDR3 is TGCAGTGCTAGAATGCTAACAGGGACTACTGATAACATTCAGTACTTC. Translation: CSARMLTGTTDNIQYF.